This T cell receptor beta chain was captured in a study of CD8 T cells in ankylosing spondylitis. Overall study results and limits: Disease-linked clones had a CD8+ phenotype and relatively low frequency in peripheral blood. One TCR beta motif, made up of roughly 8 highly homologous variants, appeared characteristic of ankylosing spondylitis blood. Some of these motif variants have turned up before, in reports on reactive arthritis synovial fluid and blood.

CDR3 length: 14 amino acids. Germline V gives CDR1 DFQATT, CDR2 SNEGSKA (reference sequence). Trimming took off 1 base at V and 4 bases at J, with 13 bases between the two ends. In the case of this clonotype: Its antigen is not known.

For TCR beta, libraries came from quantitative 5'-RACE with molecular barcodes. MiXCR, run by TCRdb on the 5' RACE reads, gives a single entry per CDR3 protein. The sample records nearly 350,000 distinct CDR3 sequences, about 15% being singletons. V gene TRBV20-1 combines with J gene TRBJ2-5; D possibly matches TRBD1 or TRBD2 (6 bases each). The clonotype comes from a male donor with ankylosing spondylitis or in good health (not recorded which). The sequenced material came from blood, either unsorted or a sorted T cell fraction (not recorded which). CDR3 region: CSARGVEGVETQYF. In DNA, the CDR3 is TGCAGTGCTAGAGGGGTGGAGGGGGTAGAGACCCAGTACTTC.